The following is a TCR beta chain sequence with its context. CDR1 and CDR2 from the germline V gene are LGHNA and YNFKEQ. Trimming took 1 base from V and 8 from J, leaving 23 bases between them. There are 18 residues in the CDR3. This sample stems from a study of blood T cell repertoires in COVID-19. Across the study: The United States, Italy and Spain supplied acute and convalescent COVID-19 samples. PBMCs, B-cell-depleted T cells, or T cells provided the cDNA or gDNA that made up the material.

In the authors' workflow: From reference gene primer amplification, estimates of nucleated cell counts were derived. TCRdb's table, derived via immunoSEQ multiplex PCR, lists solely in-frame clones and lacks some. V and J calls and clone size come straight from that table; D and trimming were deduced from the DNA. The table shows about 160,000 clones, with approximately 85% occurring only once. Sequenced material: peripheral blood. The origin of this receptor is a man aged 60 to 69 who had recovered from COVID-19. V usage is TRBV4-2 and J usage is TRBJ1-4; maybe TRBD1 (5 bases). Here the CDR3 reads CASSQAADRGAEGEKLFF. DNA for the CDR3: TGTGCCAGCAGCCAAGCAGCGGACCGCGGGGCCGAGGGAGAAAAACTGTTTTTT.